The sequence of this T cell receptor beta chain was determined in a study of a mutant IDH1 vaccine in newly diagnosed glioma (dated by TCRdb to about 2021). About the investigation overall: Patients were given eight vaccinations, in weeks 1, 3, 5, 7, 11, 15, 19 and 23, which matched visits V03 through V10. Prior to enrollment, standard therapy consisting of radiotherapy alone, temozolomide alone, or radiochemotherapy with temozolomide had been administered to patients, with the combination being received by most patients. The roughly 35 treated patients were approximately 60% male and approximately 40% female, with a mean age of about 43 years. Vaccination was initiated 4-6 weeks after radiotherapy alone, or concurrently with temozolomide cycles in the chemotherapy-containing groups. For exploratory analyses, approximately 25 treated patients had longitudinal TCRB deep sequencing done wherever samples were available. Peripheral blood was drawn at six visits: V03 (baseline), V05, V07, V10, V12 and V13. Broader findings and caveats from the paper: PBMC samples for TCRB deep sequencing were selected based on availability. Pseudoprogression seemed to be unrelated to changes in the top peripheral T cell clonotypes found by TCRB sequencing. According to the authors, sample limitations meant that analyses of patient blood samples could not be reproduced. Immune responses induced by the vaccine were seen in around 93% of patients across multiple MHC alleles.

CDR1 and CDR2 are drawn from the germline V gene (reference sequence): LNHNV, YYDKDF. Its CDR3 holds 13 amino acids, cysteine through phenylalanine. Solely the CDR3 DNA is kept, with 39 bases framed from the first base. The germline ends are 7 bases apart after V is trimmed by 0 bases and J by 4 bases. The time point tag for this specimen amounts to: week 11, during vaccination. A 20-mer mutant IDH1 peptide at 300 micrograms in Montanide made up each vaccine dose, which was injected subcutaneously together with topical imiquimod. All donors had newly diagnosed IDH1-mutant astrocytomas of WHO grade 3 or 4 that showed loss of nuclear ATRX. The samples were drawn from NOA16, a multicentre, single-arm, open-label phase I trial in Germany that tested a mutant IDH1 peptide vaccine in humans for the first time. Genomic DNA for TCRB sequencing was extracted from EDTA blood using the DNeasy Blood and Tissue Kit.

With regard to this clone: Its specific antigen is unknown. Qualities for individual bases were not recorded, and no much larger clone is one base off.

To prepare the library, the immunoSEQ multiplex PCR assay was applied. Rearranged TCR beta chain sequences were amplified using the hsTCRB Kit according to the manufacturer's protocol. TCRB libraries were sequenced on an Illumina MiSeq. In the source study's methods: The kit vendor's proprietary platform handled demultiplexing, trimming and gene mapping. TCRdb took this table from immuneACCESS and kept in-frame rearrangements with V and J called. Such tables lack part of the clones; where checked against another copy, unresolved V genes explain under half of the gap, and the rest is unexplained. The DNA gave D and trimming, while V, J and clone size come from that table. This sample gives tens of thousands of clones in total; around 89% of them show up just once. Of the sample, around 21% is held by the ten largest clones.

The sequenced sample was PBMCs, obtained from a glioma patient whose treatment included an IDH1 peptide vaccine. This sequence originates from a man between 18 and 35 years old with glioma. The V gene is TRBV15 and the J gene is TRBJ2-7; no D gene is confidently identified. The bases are TGTGCCACCAGCAGAGATCCAGATTACGAGCAGTACTTC. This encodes CATSRDPDYEQYF.